The entry below gives a single T cell receptor beta chain sequence along with its context. What it binds is unknown. CDR1 is MDHEN, CDR2 SYDVKM, per germline. The CDR3 sequence is 15 residues long. V was shortened by 5 bases and J by 4 bases, with 16 bases between the two germline ends. The source of the sample is a study of T cell repertoires in cytomegalovirus infection. About the study: Recently identified HLA-C-restricted and well-studied HLA-B-restricted CMV epitopes were used. From public TCR beta signatures came an indication of both CMV infection and matching HLA type. Study-wide findings and caveats: Clonotype analysis showed dominance of the ex vivo response by HLA-C-restricted CMV-specific TCR beta clonotypes. Carriers of CMV plus the relevant HLA were identified by cumulative public TCR beta family frequency.

TCRdb reprocessed the reads with MiXCR, giving one entry per CDR3 protein. The sample includes under 850,000 distinct CDR3 sequences, around a third of them seen just once. The chain links TRBV28 to TRBJ2-3; D is possibly TRBD1 (5 bases). The specimen was cultured PBMCs, collected from culture after CMV antigen stimulation. The clonotype comes from a human donor in good health (CMV status not recorded). Some clones in this sample may be carry-over from other donors' samples. CDR3 amino acids: CASSPGQGWADTQYF. The CDR3, as DNA: TGTGCCAGCAGTCCCGGTCAGGGTTGGGCAGATACGCAGTATTTT.